This record covers a single TCR beta chain. This clonotype was seen a few times. Its antigen is currently not known. No qualities accompany the bases; no much larger clone lies one base away. This sample's time point label indicates: sample taken at primary tumor resection. Samples were obtained from 72 patients with early-stage, untreated non-small cell lung cancer from the lung TRACERx cohort. For TCR sequencing, whole RNA was extracted from tumor and nontumor lung tissue, or from cryopreserved PBMC samples, and no cell sorting was done. A patient was chosen for TCR sequencing only when enough RNA was available from at least two tumor regions. The CDR3 numbers 17 residues from cysteine through phenylalanine. The kept DNA is CDR3 alone, 51 bases in frame from the first base. V loses 6 bases, J loses 5 bases, and the germline ends lie 26 bases apart. The germline V gene (reference sequence) gives CDR1 as MNHEY and CDR2 as SMNVEV.

These data come from a study of spatial heterogeneity in lung cancer (dated by TCRdb to between 2018 and 2021). Notes on the research overall: More beta-chain than alpha-chain transcripts were consistently detected, likely reflecting higher beta-chain transcript abundance. In the raw uncorrected reads, each unique combination of TCR and UMI appeared more than ten times on average. The study quantitatively compared TCR alpha and beta repertoires across multiple tumor regions, matched nontumor lung and blood in non-small cell lung cancer. Nonsynonymous mutation counts, determined by whole-exome sequencing of tumor tissue, were related to TCR repertoire features. At surgery, both alpha and beta chains were TCR-sequenced in under 250 tumor regions, over 61 matched nontumor lung samples and around 50 PBMC samples. What the work shows at the level of the full study, not this receptor alone: Confirming at a functional level the hypothesis that regional TCRs recognize regional mutations was considered to require additional single-cell paired TCR alpha and beta sequencing. Ubiquitous expanded tumor TCRs were found in blood more often at tumor resection than at routine follow-up.

Library construction relied on 5' RACE. Sequencing relied on a NextSeq 500. In the TCR library protocol, a unique molecular identifier was attached to each TCR cDNA molecule so that PCR and sequencing errors could be corrected. On the authors' methods: TCR identification, UMI-based error correction and CDR3 extraction were performed with Decombinator tools. TCRs above a frequency of 2 per 1,000, corresponding to the top 1% of the tumor frequency distribution, were defined as expanded. Rényi diversity was computed with the R vegan package after subsampling each repertoire 100 times to 5,000 TCRs. CDR3 similarity networks were built from amino acid triplet string-kernel similarity, connecting CDR3s with pairwise similarity above 0.82. Clones were called with MiXCR by TCRdb after fastp trimmed the public reads at Q25, and only in-frame beta chains were retained. Entries are consolidated by CDR3 protein sequence, retaining the most common genes and DNA. Here the V and J calls rest on TCRdb's processing, not on the authors' analysis. The sample table contains 85,000 to 100,000 distinct CDR3 sequences; only one count was recorded for approximately 12% of them. In total, the top ten clones hold just over 40% of the sample.

This clonotype was sampled from a male donor with early-stage non-small cell lung cancer. Source: PBMCs, taken at surgery. The rearranged segments are TRBV27 and TRBJ2-7; TRBD1 is possibly the D segment (6 matching bases). The nucleotides read TGTGCCAGCAGCCGGACAGTGAATACCTTACTGGCCAACGAGCAGTACTTC. The translation is CASSRTVNTLLANEQYF.